Below, 18 T cell receptor beta chains from the same sample are listed, as sequenced in a study of blood T cell repertoires in COVID-19. Produced via immunoSEQ multiplex PCR; TCRdb's table is partial and in-frame only. The sample shows tens of thousands of clones, 92% of them seen only once. The sample comprised peripheral blood. These receptors all come from a woman aged 55 to 70 with active COVID-19.

This clone was counted once. The V call is TRBV12-3 or TRBV12-4, the J call TRBJ2-7; TRBD2 agrees at 9 bases. With 6 bases clipped from V and 0 bases from J, the junction kept 0 bases outside the gene matches. The CDR3 runs 13 residues. The CDR3 nucleotides read TGTGCCAGCAGGACTAGCGGCTCCTACGAGCAGTACTTC. Protein product: CASRTSGSYEQYF.

This chain joins TRBV7-6 and TRBJ1-2, with 10 bases fitting TRBD1. V lost 5 bases to trimming and J lost 4 bases; unmatched junction nucleotides: 13. Germline values: CDR1 SGHVS, CDR2 FNYEAQ. This CDR3 contains 17 residues. The CDR3 sequence is CASSPGGGTGVRYGYTF. Here the CDR3 DNA reads TGTGCCAGCAGCCCCGGAGGTGGGACAGGGGTGCGCTATGGCTACACCTTC.

The J gene is TRBJ2-7, the V gene TRBV4-1; D possibly corresponds to TRBD1 (5 bases). Looked up from germline, CDR1 is MGHRA and CDR2 is YSYEKL. The CDR3 has 15 amino acids. The V end lost 0 bases, the J end lost 1 base, and 10 bases lay between the germline ends. The DNA of the CDR3 is TGCGCCAGCAGCCAAGACGCAGGGCGTTCCTACGAGCAGTACTTC. Translated: CASSQDAGRSYEQYF.

The chain couples TRBV27 to TRBJ2-7; tentative D call: TRBD2 (5 bases). The CDR3 contains 14 residues. V was clipped by 3 bases and J by 3 bases, with 12 bases between them. CDR1 is MNHEY, CDR2 SMNVEV, per germline (reference sequence). CDR3: CASSLRVGYYEQYF. CDR3 in DNA: TGTGCCAGCAGTTTGCGGGTGGGATACTACGAGCAGTACTTC.

Regarding this clone: At one end the junction does not follow the germline gene, possibly because of a read error. The chain links TRBV28 to TRBJ1-2, with a weak D call TRBD1 (6 bases). This CDR3 has 15 residues. From germline, CDR1 is MDHEN and CDR2 SYDVKM. The CDR3 protein is CASSLGTGPKYGYTF. The CDR3 DNA sequence: TGTGCCAGCAGTTTAGGTACAGGGCCTAAGTATGGCTACACCTTC.

This clone appeared a single time. V gene TRBV19 combines with J gene TRBJ1-2, with D possibly TRBD1 on 6 matching bases. Trimming removed 4 bases from V and 4 bases from J, with 13 bases in between. The CDR3 totals 14 residues. Germline-derived CDR1 and CDR2 are LNHDA and SQIVND (reference sequence). The CDR3 bases are TGTGCCAGTAGTACCGCAACAGGGCCCTATGGCTACACCTTC. It is translated as CASSTATGPYGYTF.

CDR3 region: CASSYQGNTEAFF. CDR3 coding DNA: TGTGCCAGCAGTTACCAGGGTAACACTGAAGCTTTCTTT. This chain links TRBV6-6 with TRBJ1-1, with D possibly TRBD1 on 5 matching bases. There are 13 residues in the CDR3. Trimming pared 2 bases from V and 2 bases from J, leaving 6 bases between. Germline-derived CDR1 and CDR2 are MNHNY and SVGAGI (reference sequence).

The genes are TRBV5-1 and TRBJ1-5; TRBD1 is a possible D gene (5 bases). The germline CDR1 and CDR2 sequences are SGHRS and YFSETQ. Between the trimmed V and J ends, which lost 0 bases and 4 bases, there was a span of 23 bases. This CDR3 is built from 19 residues. This CDR3 is CASSLGKEGWRGLNQPQHF. In DNA, the CDR3 is TGCGCCAGCAGCTTGGGGAAGGAGGGTTGGAGGGGTTTAAATCAGCCCCAGCATTTT.

The chain has TRBV12-3 or TRBV12-4 and TRBJ2-1, with D perhaps TRBD2 (5 bases). Trimming cost V 4 bases and J 4 bases, with 8 bases left between them. This CDR3 has 13 residues. CDR3 DNA: TGTGCCAGCAGTTCCGGACTGTACAATGAGCAGTTCTTC. Amino acids: CASSSGLYNEQFF.

This chain uses TRBV28 with TRBJ1-5; the match to TRBD1 covers 7 bases. The germline V gene has CDR1 MDHEN and CDR2 SYDVKM. This CDR3 has 15 amino acids. V gave up 8 bases and J gave up 4 bases; unmatched junction bases: 11. The chain's CDR3 is CASLQSGQTNQPQHF. CDR3 sequence (DNA): TGTGCCAGCCTCCAATCGGGACAGACTAATCAGCCCCAGCATTTT.

To note about this clone: An end of the junction differs from the germline gene, which may be a read error. This rearrangement joins TRBV25-1 to TRBJ2-5; the match to TRBD2 covers 9 bases. There are 14 residues in the CDR3. Germline CDR1 and CDR2: MGHDK and SYGVNS. The CDR3 reads CASSDGLAGSYHDF. In DNA form, the CDR3 reads TGTGCCAGCAGTGACGGGCTAGCGGGGAGTTACCACGACTTC.

The chain joins TRBV7-9 to TRBJ2-7, with 9 bases aligning to TRBD1. The V gene end was trimmed by 3 bases and the J gene end by 6 bases; junction bases not matched to a gene: 9. The V gene's germline CDR1 is SEHNR and CDR2 FQNEAQ (reference sequence). CDR3 length: 15 amino acids. CDR3 DNA: TGTGCCAGCAGCTTCAGAGACAGGGGGGTTCTCGAGCAGTACTTC. Encoded protein: CASSFRDRGVLEQYF.

The genes are TRBV2 and TRBJ2-1; 11 bases fit TRBD1. The V and J ends lost 5 bases and 7 bases, in that order; junction bases with no gene match: 4. CDR3 length equals 14 residues. Per the germline V gene, CDR1 is SNHLY and CDR2 is FYNNEI. CDR3 bases: TGTGCCAGCAGTTGGACAGGGGGCTTGAATGAGCAGTTCTTC. Residues: CASSWTGGLNEQFF. The entire variable domain, with the rest obtained from reference TRBV2 and TRBJ2-1, is as follows: EPEVTQTPSHQVTQMGQEVILRCVPISNHLYFYWYRQILGQKVEFLVSFYNNEISEKSEIFDDQFSVERPDGSNFTLKIRSTKLEDSAMYFCASSWTGGLNEQFFGPGTRLTVL.

This clone was recorded only once. This chain connects TRBV6-2 or TRBV6-3 to TRBJ2-6; 7 nucleotides agree with TRBD2. The CDR3 loop spans 20 amino acids. CDR1 and CDR2 (germline): MNHEY, SVGEGT. The V segment lost 3 bases and the J segment 0 bases; nucleotides outside the gene matches: 14. This CDR3 reads CASSYFLGRRGTSGANVLTF. The CDR3 DNA reads as TGTGCCAGCAGTTATTTCCTTGGGCGGCGGGGGACCTCTGGGGCCAACGTCCTGACTTTC.

This chain joins TRBV4-1 and TRBJ1-5; 7 nucleotides line up with TRBD1. The CDR3 length is 16 residues. J gave up 0 bases and V 4 bases, and 6 bases lay outside the gene matches. Germline V gene data show CDR1 as MGHRA and CDR2 as YSYEKL. CDR3 region: CASSPQGQLSNQPQHF. Written as DNA, the CDR3 is TGCGCCAGCAGCCCACAGGGACAGCTTAGCAATCAGCCCCAGCATTTT.

The chain links TRBV9 to TRBJ1-2; D might be TRBD1 (6 bases). Per the germline V gene, CDR1 is SGDLS and CDR2 is YYNGEE. The CDR3 runs 16 residues. V was pared by 4 bases and J by 1 base, with 17 bases between. The CDR3 loop is CASSPGADPFNYGYTF. DNA of the CDR3: TGTGCCAGCAGCCCAGGGGCCGACCCTTTTAACTATGGCTACACCTTC.

The CDR3 sequence is CASSPTPDRACEQYF. In nucleotides, the CDR3 is TGTGCCAGCAGCCCTACCCCGGACAGGGCCTGCGAGCAGTACTTC. This chain uses TRBV28 with TRBJ2-7; TRBD1 matches at 8 bases. The junction had 13 bases not matched to a gene; V was cut back by 6 bases and J by 6 bases. Germline V gene sequence: CDR1 MDHEN, CDR2 SYDVKM. The CDR3 sequence is 15 residues long.

The rearrangement links TRBV5-1 to TRBJ1-2, with 8 bases aligning to TRBD1. This CDR3 comprises 15 residues. V gave up 4 bases and J gave up 5 bases; unmatched junction bases: 10. Germline values: CDR1 SGHRS, CDR2 YFSETQ. CDR3 residues: CASSPPGQEFYGYTF. In nucleotides, the CDR3 is TGCGCCAGCAGCCCGCCGGGACAGGAATTTTATGGCTACACCTTC. The full variable domain, completed using reference TRBV5-1 and TRBJ1-2, is KAGVTQTPRYLIKTRGQQVTLSCSPISGHRSVSWYQQTPGQGLQFLFEYFSETQRNKGNFPGRFSGRQFSNSRSEMNVSTLELGDSALYLCASSPPGQEFYGYTFGSGTRLTVV.